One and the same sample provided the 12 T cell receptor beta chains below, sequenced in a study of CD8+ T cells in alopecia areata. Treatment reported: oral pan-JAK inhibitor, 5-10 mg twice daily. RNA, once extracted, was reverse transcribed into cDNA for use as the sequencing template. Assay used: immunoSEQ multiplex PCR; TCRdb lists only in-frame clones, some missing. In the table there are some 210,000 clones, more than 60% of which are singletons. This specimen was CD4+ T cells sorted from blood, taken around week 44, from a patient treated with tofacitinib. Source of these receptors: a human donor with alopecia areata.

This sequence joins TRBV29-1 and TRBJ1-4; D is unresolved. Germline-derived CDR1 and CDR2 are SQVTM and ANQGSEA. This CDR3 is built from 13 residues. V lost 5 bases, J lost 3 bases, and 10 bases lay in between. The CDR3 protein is CSVTGNPNEKLFF. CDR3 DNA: TGCAGCGTTACCGGGAATCCTAATGAAAAACTGTTTTTT.

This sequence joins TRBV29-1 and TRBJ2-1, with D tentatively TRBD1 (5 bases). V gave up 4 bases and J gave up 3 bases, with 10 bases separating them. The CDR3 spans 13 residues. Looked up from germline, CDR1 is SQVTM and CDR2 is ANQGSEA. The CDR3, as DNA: TGCAGCGTTGGAGCAGGGATCTACAATGAGCAGTTCTTC. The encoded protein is CSVGAGIYNEQFF.

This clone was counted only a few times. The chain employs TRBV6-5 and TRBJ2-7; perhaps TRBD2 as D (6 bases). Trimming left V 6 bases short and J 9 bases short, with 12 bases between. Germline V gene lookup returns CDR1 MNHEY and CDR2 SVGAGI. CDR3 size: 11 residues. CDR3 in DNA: TGTGCCAGCAGAAATAACGGGGGGCAGTACTTC. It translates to CASRNNGGQYF.

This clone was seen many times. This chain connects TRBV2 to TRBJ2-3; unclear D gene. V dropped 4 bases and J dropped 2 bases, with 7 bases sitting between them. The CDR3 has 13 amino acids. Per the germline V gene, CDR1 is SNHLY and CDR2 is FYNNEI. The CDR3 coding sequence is TGTGCCAGCAGTGTATACTACACAGATACGCAGTATTTT. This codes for CASSVYYTDTQYF.

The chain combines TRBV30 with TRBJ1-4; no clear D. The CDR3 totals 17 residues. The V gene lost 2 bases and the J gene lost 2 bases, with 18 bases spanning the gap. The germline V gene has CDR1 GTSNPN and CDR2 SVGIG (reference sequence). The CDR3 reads CAWSPTASKPTNEKLFF. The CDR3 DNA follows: TGTGCCTGGAGTCCGACGGCCTCTAAACCGACTAATGAAAAACTGTTTTTT.

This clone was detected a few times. The CDR3 DNA reads TGTGCCAGCAGCCCGAGGGACATTCAGTACTTC. As protein: CASSPRDIQYF. This rearrangement joins TRBV7-8 to TRBJ2-4; TRBD2 might be the D (5 bases). This CDR3 region has 11 residues. CDR1 and CDR2 from the germline V gene are SGHVS and FQNEAQ. V lost 5 bases and J 8 bases, leaving 7 bases between the germline ends.

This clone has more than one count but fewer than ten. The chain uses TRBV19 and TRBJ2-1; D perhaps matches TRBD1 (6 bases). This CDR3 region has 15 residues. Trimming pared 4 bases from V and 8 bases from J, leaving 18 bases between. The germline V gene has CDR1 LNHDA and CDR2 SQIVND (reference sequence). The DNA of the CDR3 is TGTGCCAGTAGTACCATATCGACAGGTTTCGATGAGCAGTTCTTC. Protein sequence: CASSTISTGFDEQFF. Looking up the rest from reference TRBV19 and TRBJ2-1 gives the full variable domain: DGGITQSPKYLFRKEGQNVTLSCEQNLNHDAMYWYRQDPGQGLRLIYYSQIVNDFQKGDIAEGYSVSREKKESFPLTVTSAQKNPTAFYLCASSTISTGFDEQFFGPGTRLTVL.

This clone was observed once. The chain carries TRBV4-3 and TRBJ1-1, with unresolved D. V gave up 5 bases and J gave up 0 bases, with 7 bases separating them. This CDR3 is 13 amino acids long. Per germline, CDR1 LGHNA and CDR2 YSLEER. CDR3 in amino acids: CASSTKLNTEAFF. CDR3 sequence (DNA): TGCGCCAGCAGCACCAAACTGAACACTGAAGCTTTCTTT.

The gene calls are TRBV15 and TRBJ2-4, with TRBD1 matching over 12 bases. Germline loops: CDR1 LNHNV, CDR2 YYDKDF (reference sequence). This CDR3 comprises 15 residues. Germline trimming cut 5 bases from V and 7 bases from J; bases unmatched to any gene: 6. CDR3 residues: CATSGGTGGLNIQYF. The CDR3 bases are TGTGCCACCAGCGGGGGGACAGGGGGCTTGAACATTCAGTACTTC.

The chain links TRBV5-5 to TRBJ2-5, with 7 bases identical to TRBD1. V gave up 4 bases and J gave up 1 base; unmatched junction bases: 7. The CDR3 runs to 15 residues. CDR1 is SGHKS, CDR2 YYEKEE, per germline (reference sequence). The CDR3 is CASSPTGQAQETQYF. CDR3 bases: TGTGCCAGCAGCCCAACCGGACAGGCCCAAGAGACCCAGTACTTC. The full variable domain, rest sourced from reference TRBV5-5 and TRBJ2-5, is DAGVTQSPTHLIKTRGQQVTLRCSPISGHKSVSWYQQVLGQGPQFIFQYYEKEERGRGNFPDRFSARQFPNYSSELNVNALLLGDSALYLCASSPTGQAQETQYFGPGTRLLVL.

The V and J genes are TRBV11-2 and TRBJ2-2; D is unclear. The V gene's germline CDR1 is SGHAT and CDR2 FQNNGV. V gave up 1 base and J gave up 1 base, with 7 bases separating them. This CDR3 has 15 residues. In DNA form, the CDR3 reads TGTGCCAGCAGCTTAGGTGATAGGAACACCGGGGAGCTGTTTTTT. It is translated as CASSLGDRNTGELFF.

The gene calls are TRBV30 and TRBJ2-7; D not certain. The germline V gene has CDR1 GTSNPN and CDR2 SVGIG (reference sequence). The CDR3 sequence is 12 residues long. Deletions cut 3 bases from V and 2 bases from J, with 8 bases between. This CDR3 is CAWRHSTYEQYF. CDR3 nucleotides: TGTGCCTGGAGACACTCGACCTACGAGCAGTACTTC.